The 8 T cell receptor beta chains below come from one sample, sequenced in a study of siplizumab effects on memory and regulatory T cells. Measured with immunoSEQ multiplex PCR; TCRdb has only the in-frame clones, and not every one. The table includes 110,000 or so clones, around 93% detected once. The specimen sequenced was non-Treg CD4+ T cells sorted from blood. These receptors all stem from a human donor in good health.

The CDR3 loop reads CASSELRAEKGNTIYF. The DNA for the CDR3 is TGTGCCAGCAGTGAATTAAGGGCTGAGAAAGGAAACACCATATATTTT. The chain is built from TRBV25-1 and TRBJ1-3; D not certain. Germline values: CDR1 MGHDK, CDR2 SYGVNS. The CDR3 extends over 16 amino acids. V lost 1 base, J lost 4 bases, and 14 bases lay in between.

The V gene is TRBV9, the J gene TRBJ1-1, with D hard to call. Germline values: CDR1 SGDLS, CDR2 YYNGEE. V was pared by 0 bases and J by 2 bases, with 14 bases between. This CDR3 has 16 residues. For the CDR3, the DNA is TGTGCCAGCAGCGTAGGGACCTCAGATATCAACACTGAAGCTTTCTTT. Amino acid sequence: CASSVGTSDINTEAFF.

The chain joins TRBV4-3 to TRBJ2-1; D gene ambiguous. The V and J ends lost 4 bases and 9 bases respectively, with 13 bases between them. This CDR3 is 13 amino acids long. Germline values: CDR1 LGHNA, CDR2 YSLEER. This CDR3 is CASSLSTWGEQFF. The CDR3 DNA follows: TGCGCCAGCAGCCTCTCGACGTGGGGTGAGCAGTTCTTC.

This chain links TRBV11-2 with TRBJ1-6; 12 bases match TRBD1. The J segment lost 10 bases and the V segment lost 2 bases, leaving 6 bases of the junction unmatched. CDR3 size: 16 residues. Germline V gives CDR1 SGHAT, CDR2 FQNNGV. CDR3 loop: CASSLTGTGGLSPLHF. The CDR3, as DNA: TGTGCCAGCAGCTTAACCGGGACAGGGGGCCTATCACCCCTCCACTTT.

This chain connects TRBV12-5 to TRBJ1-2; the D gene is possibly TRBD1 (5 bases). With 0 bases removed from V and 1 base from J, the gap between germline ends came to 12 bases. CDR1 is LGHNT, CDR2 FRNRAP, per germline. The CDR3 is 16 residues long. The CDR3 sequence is CASGLVPSGFNYGYTF. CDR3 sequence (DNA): TGTGCTAGTGGTTTGGTACCTTCAGGGTTTAACTATGGCTACACCTTC.

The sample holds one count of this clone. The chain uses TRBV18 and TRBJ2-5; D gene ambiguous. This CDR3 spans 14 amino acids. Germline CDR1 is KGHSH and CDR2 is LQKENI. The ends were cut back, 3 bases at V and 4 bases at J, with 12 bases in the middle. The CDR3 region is CASSPVGLGETQYF. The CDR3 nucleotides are TGTGCCAGCTCACCGGTGGGGTTAGGAGAGACCCAGTACTTC.

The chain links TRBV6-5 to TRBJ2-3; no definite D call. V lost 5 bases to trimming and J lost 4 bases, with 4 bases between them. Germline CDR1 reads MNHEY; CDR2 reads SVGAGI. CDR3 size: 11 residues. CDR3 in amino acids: CASSTPDTQYF. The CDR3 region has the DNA TGTGCCAGCAGTACCCCAGATACGCAGTATTTT.

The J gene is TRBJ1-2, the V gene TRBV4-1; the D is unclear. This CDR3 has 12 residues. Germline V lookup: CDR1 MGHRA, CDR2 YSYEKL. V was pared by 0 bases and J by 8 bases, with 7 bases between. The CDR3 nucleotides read TGCGCCAGCAGCCAAGATCGAATCGGCTACACCTTC. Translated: CASSQDRIGYTF.